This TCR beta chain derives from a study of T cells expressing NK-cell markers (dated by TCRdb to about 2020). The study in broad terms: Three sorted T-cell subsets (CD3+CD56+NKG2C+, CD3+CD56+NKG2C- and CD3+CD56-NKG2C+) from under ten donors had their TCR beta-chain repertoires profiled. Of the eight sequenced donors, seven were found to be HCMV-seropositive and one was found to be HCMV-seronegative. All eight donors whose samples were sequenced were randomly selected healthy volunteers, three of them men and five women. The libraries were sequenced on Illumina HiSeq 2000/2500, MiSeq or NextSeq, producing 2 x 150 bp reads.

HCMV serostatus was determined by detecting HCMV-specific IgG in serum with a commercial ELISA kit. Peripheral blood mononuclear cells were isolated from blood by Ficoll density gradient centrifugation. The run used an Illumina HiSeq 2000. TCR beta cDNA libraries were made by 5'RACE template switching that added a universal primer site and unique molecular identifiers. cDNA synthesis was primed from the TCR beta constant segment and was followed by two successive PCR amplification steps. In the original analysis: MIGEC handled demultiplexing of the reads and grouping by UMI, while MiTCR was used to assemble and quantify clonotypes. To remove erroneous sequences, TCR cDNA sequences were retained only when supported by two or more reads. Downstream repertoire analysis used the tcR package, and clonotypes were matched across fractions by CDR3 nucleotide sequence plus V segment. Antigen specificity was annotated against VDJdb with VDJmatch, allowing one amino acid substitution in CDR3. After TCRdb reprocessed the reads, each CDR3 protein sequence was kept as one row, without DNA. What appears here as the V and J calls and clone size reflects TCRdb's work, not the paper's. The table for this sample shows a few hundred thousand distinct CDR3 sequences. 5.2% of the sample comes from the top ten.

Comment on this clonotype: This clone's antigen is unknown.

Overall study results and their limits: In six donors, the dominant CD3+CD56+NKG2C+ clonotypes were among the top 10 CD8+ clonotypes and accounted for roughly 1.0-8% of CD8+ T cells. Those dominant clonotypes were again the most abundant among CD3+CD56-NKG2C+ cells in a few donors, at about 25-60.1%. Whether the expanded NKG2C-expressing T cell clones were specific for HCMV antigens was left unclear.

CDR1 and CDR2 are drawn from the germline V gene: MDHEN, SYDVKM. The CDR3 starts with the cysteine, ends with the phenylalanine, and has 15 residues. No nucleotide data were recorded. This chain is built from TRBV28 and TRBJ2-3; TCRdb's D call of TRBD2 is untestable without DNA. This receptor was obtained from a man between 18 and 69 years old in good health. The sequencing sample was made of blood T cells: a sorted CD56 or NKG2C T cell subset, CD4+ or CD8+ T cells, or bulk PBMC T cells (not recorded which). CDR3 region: CASSTNSGGTDTQYF.